The clone carrying this T cell receptor (beta chain) was counted many times. The study used a library that attached unique molecular identifiers to individual cDNA molecules. TCRdb called the RACE reads again in MiXCR, with one record for every CDR3 protein. The sample lists fewer than 50,000 distinct CDR3 sequences, more than 3% occurring once. The data were obtained in a study of human T cells and chemical hapten exposure. Overall study: Upper-back patch tests with 0.01% DPC were read at 6 days. How much TCR each sample yielded varied, mostly because pooled library volumes differed slightly.

Described time point: patch test 1, 2 weeks after DPC sensitization. Treatment: therapeutic diphenylcyclopropenone sensitization with weekly scalp DPC. The starting material, unfractionated whole blood, was used for total RNA extraction. The CDR3 loop spans 15 amino acids. Trimming removed 10 bases at V and 5 bases at J, with 23 bases between. The V gene's germline CDR1 is MDHEN and CDR2 SYDVKM. The chain carries TRBV28 and TRBJ1-1; possibly TRBD1 for D (6 bases). The origin of this receptor is a man in his fifties with alopecia areata. Some clones in this sample may be carry-over from other donors' samples. The sequencing used whole blood, collected in connection with sensitization to the hapten diphenylcyclopropenone (DPC). The CDR3 sequence: CATTQGNERTTEAFF. CDR3 DNA: TGTGCCACCACACAGGGAAATGAGAGAACGACTGAAGCTTTCTTT. The variable domain in full, with the rest retrieved from reference TRBV28 and TRBJ1-1, is DVKVTQSSRYLVKRTGEKVFLECVQDMDHENMFWYRQDPGLGLRLIYFSYDVKMKEKGDIPEGYSVSREKKERFSLILESASTNQTSMYLCATTQGNERTTEAFFGQGTRLTVV.